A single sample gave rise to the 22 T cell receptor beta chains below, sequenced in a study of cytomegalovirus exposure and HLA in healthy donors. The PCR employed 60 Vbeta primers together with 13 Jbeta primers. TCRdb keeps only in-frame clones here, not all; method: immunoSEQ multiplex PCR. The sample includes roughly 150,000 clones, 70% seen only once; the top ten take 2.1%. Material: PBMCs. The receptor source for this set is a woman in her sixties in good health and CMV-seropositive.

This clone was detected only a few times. The CDR3 loop reads CASSLQGRGNTIYF. As DNA, the CDR3 is TGTGCCAGCAGCTTACAGGGCAGAGGAAACACCATATATTTT. The V call is TRBV5-4, the J call TRBJ1-3; D might be TRBD1 (6 bases). This CDR3 has 14 amino acids. V lost 2 bases and J 4 bases, leaving 10 bases between the germline ends. Germline CDR1 and CDR2: SGHNT and YYREEE (reference sequence). The full variable domain, completed using reference TRBV5-4 and TRBJ1-3, is ETGVTQSPTHLIKTRGQQVTLRCSSQSGHNTVSWYQQALGQGPQFIFQYYREEENGRGNFPPRFSGLQFPNYSSELNVNALELDDSALYLCASSLQGRGNTIYFGEGSWLTVV.

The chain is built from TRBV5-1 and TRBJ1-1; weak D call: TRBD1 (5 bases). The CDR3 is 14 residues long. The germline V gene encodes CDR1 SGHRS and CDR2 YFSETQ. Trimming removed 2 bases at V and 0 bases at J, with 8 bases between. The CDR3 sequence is CASSFPGVNTEAFF. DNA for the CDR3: TGCGCCAGCAGCTTTCCGGGGGTGAACACTGAAGCTTTCTTT.

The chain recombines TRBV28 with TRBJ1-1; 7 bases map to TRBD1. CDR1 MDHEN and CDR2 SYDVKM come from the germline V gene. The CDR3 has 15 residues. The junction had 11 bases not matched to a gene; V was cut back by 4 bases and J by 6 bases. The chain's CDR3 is CASSSSGGRGAEAFF. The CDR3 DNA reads TGTGCCAGCAGTTCATCAGGGGGAAGGGGGGCTGAAGCTTTCTTT.

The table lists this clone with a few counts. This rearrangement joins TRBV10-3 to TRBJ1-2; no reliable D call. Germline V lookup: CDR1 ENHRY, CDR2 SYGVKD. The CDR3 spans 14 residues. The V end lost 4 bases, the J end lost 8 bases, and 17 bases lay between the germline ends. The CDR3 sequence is CAISVVEGRGGYTF. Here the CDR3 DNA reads TGTGCCATCAGTGTGGTGGAGGGCCGTGGAGGCTACACCTTC.

The CDR3 nucleotides are TGTGCCAGCAGAACGGGACAGGGGAAGACTGAAGCTTTCTTT. It specifies CASRTGQGKTEAFF. This chain connects TRBV5-6 to TRBJ1-1, with 10 bases fitting TRBD1. The CDR3 length is 14 residues. The J segment lost 5 bases and the V segment lost 5 bases, leaving 6 bases of the junction unmatched. Germline CDR1 is SGHDT and CDR2 is YYEEEE.

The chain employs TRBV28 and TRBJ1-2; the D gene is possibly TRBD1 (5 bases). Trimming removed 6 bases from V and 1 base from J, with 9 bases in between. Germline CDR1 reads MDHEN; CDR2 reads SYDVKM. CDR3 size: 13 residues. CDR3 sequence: CASRSDNNYGYTF. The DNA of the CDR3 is TGTGCCAGCAGGTCGGACAATAACTATGGCTACACCTTC.

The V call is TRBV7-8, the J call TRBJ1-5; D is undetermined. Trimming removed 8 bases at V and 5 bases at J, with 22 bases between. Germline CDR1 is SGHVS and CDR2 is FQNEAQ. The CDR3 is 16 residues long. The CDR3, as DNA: TGTGCCAGCGGGCGCGCCGGGCCTTTGGAGGATCAGCCCCAGCATTTT. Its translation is CASGRAGPLEDQPQHF.

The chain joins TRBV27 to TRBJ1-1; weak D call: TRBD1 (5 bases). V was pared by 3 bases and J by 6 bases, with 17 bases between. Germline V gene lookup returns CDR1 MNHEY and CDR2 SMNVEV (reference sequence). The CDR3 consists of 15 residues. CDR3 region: CASSFDQGGMSEAFF. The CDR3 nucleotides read TGTGCCAGCAGTTTCGACCAGGGCGGAATGTCTGAAGCTTTCTTT.

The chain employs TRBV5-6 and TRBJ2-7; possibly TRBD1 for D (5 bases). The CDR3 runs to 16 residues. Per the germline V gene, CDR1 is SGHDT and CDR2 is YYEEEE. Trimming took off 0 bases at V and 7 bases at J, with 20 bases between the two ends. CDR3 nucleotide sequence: TGTGCCAGCAGCTTGGTTAGCTTAGGCAGGGCGTGGGAGCAGTACTTC. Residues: CASSLVSLGRAWEQYF.

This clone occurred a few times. The CDR3, as DNA: TGTGCCACCAGCAGAGTGGGGGGTACGCAGTATTTT. Translating gives CATSRVGGTQYF. The rearrangement joins TRBV15 to TRBJ2-3, with D possibly matching TRBD2 (6 bases). Trimming took off 1 base at V and 8 bases at J, with 7 bases between the two ends. Germline loops: CDR1 LNHNV, CDR2 YYDKDF (reference sequence). The CDR3 extends over 12 amino acids.

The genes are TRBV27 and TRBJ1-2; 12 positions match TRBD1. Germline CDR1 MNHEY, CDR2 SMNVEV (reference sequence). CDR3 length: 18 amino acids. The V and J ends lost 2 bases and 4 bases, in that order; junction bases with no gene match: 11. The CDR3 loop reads CASSLRPGTGGGLYGYTF. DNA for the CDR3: TGTGCCAGCAGTTTACGTCCCGGGACAGGGGGCGGGCTCTATGGCTACACCTTC.

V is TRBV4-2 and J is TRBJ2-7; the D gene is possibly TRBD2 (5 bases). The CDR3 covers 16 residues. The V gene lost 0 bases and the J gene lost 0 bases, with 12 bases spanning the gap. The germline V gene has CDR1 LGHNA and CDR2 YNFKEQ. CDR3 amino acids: CASSQDFGVNSYEQYF. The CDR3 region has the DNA TGTGCCAGCAGCCAAGATTTCGGGGTAAACTCCTACGAGCAGTACTTC.

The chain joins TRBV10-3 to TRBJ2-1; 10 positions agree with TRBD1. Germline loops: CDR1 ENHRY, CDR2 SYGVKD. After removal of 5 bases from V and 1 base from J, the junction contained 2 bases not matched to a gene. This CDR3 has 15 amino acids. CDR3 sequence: CAISPGQGSYNEQFF. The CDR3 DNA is TGTGCCATCAGTCCGGGACAGGGGTCCTACAATGAGCAGTTCTTC.

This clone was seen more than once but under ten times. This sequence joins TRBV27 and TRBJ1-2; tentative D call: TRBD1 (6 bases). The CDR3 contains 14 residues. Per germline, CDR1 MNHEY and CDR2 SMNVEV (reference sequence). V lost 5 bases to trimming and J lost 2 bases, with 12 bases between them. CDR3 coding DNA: TGTGCCAGCAGTCCGACTCAGGGGAACTATGGCTACACCTTC. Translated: CASSPTQGNYGYTF.

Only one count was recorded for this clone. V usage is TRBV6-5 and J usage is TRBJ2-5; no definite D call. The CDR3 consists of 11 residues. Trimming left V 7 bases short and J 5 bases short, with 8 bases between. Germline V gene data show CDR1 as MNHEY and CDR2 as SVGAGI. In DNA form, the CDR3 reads TGTGCCAGCACCCGGTTCGAGACCCAGTACTTC. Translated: CASTRFETQYF.

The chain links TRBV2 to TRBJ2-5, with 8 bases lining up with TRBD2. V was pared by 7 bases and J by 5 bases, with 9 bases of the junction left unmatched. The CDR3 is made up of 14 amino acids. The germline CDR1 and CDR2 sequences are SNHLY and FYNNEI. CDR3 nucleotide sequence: TGTGCCAGCACCCCCAGCGGGGGCCGTGAGACCCAGTACTTC. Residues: CASTPSGGRETQYF.

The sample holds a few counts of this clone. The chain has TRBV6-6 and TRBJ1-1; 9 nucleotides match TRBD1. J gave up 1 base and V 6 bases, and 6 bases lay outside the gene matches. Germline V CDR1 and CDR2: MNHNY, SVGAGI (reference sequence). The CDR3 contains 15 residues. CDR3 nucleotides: TGTGCCAGCAGCCAACCGGGACAGGGGAACACTGAAGCTTTCTTT. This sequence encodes CASSQPGQGNTEAFF.

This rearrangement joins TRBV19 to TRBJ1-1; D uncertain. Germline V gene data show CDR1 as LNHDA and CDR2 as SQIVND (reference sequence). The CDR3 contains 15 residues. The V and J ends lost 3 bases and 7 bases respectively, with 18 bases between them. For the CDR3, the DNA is TGTGCCAGTAGTATTTTGGTCCAACTGGGAGGTGAAGCTTTCTTT. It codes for CASSILVQLGGEAFF.

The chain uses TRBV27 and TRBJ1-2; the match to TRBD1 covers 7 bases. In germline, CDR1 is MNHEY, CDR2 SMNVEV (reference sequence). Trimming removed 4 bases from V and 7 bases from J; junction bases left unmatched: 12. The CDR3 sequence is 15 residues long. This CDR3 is CASSSGTAVLGGYTF. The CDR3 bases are TGTGCCAGCAGTTCCGGGACAGCCGTCCTTGGTGGCTACACCTTC.

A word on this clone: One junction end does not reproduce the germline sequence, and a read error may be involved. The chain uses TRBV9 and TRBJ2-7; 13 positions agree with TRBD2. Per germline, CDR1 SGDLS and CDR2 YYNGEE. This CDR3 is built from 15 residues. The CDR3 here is CASSGGLAGVYGQYF. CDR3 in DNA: TGTGCCAGCAGCGGTGGACTAGCGGGAGTCTACGGGCAGTACTTC.

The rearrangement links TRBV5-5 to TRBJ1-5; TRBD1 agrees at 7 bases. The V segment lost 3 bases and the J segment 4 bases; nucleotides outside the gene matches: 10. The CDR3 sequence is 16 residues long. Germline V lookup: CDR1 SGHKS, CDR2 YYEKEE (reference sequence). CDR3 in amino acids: CASSSGQALGNQPQHF. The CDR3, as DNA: TGTGCCAGCAGCTCAGGACAGGCCTTGGGGAATCAGCCCCAGCATTTT.

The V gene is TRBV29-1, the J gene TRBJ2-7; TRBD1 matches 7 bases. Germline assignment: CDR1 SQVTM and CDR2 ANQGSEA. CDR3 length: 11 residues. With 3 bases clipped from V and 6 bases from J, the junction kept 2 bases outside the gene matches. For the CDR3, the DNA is TGCAGCGTTGAGACAGGGACCGAGCAGTACTTC. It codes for CSVETGTEQYF.